The 22 T cell receptor beta chains below come from one sample, sequenced in a study of Ad26.COV2.S vaccination and SARS-CoV-2 variants. Treatment indicated: roughly 20 received Ad26.COV2.S at low or high dose, single or two shots; roughly five received placebo; per-sample allocation not given. Sample collection was performed on day 63 after the first vaccine or placebo injection. Sequencing used immunoSEQ multiplex PCR; TCRdb keeps in-frame clones, though not all of them. The sample shows 300,000 to 350,000 clones, 85% to 90% of them seen only once. The specimen comprised peripheral blood, sampled in a trial of Ad26.COV2.S vaccine versus placebo. The receptors stem from a person between 18 and 60 years old who received the Ad26.COV2.S COVID-19 vaccine or a placebo.

The chain uses TRBV7-9 and TRBJ1-2, with D maybe TRBD1 (5 bases). Germline lookup yields CDR1 SEHNR and CDR2 FQNEAQ (reference sequence). This CDR3 comprises 14 residues. V dropped 1 base and J dropped 4 bases, with 10 bases sitting between them. In DNA, the CDR3 is TGTGCCAGCAGCTTAGAGGACATCATCTATGGCTACACCTTC. It is translated as CASSLEDIIYGYTF.

The rearrangement links TRBV10-3 to TRBJ2-2, with 9 bases matching TRBD1. The CDR3 runs 18 residues. Losses at the gene ends were 3 bases for V and 3 bases for J; bases not matched to a gene: 11. Germline lookup yields CDR1 ENHRY and CDR2 SYGVKD. In nucleotides, the CDR3 is TGTGCCATCAGTGACGCACAGGGGGCCTTGACGCACACCGGGGAGCTGTTTTTT. Translated, it gives CAISDAQGALTHTGELFF.

The gene calls are TRBV7-8 and TRBJ1-1; D ambiguous. From germline, CDR1 is SGHVS and CDR2 FQNEAQ. The CDR3 is 15 amino acids. Trimming pared 0 bases from V and 2 bases from J, leaving 10 bases between. CDR3 nucleotides: TGTGCCAGCAGCTTAGCCGACCCGGGTAACACTGAAGCTTTCTTT. Translated: CASSLADPGNTEAFF.

V gene TRBV4-1 combines with J gene TRBJ2-7; D perhaps matches TRBD2 (9 bases). The germline CDR1 and CDR2 sequences are MGHRA and YSYEKL. Trimming cost V 3 bases and J 6 bases, with 18 bases left between them. CDR3 length: 15 residues. In DNA, the CDR3 is TGCGCCAGCAGCCAGGACAGGGCGGGAGGGCGCGAGCAGTACTTC. This encodes CASSQDRAGGREQYF.

This chain joins TRBV5-4 and TRBJ2-7, with TRBD2 matching over 8 bases. Germline V CDR1 and CDR2: SGHNT, YYREEE (reference sequence). The CDR3 has 15 residues. The V segment lost 4 bases and the J segment 5 bases; nucleotides outside the gene matches: 11. The CDR3 reads CASSDLTGGPHEQYF. CDR3 nucleotides: TGTGCCAGCAGCGACTTGACGGGAGGGCCTCACGAGCAGTACTTC.

The rearrangement links TRBV27 to TRBJ2-7; 10 nucleotides match TRBD2. CDR1 and CDR2 from the germline V gene are MNHEY and SMNVEV (reference sequence). Trimming at V came to 0 bases and at J to 5 bases, leaving 7 bases not matched to a gene. The CDR3 extends over 16 amino acids. The CDR3 protein is CASSLSPTSGLHEQYF. The DNA for the CDR3 is TGTGCCAGCAGTTTATCGCCGACTAGCGGGCTACACGAGCAGTACTTC.

This clone was seen just once. J is TRBJ1-3 and V is TRBV15; a possible D gene is TRBD1 (6 bases). Between the trimmed V and J ends, which lost 0 bases and 2 bases, there was a span of 8 bases. The germline V gene encodes CDR1 LNHNV and CDR2 YYDKDF (reference sequence). The CDR3 is made up of 15 amino acids. The CDR3 loop is CATSRDQGTGNTIYF. DNA of the CDR3: TGTGCCACCAGCAGAGATCAGGGGACTGGAAACACCATATATTTT.

The J gene is TRBJ1-4, the V gene TRBV18, with D hard to call. The CDR3 loop spans 14 amino acids. Per the germline V gene, CDR1 is KGHSH and CDR2 is LQKENI. Trimming stripped 6 bases from V and 4 bases from J, with 12 bases between. CDR3 sequence: CASSPTAFNEKLFF. The CDR3 nucleotides read TGTGCCAGCTCGCCGACGGCGTTTAATGAAAAACTGTTTTTT.

The chain couples TRBV6-1 to TRBJ2-5, with TRBD2 as a possible D gene (6 bases). V lost 2 bases and J 10 bases, leaving 20 bases between the germline ends. From germline, CDR1 is MNHNS and CDR2 SASEGT. The CDR3 sequence is 15 residues long. This CDR3 is CASSEPEDYLGFQYF. The CDR3 region has the DNA TGTGCCAGCAGTGAACCCGAGGACTACCTCGGGTTCCAGTACTTC.

The CDR3 DNA sequence: TGTGCCAGTAAGAGGGAAGGGCCCCAGCCCCAGCATTTT. Its translation: CASKREGPQPQHF. The chain carries TRBV19 and TRBJ1-5; D not certain. Germline CDR1 LNHDA, CDR2 SQIVND (reference sequence). This CDR3 comprises 13 residues. Trimming shortened V by 7 bases and J by 7 bases, and 14 bases separated the two germline ends.

V and J are TRBV12-5 and TRBJ2-1; 7 nucleotides line up with TRBD2. This CDR3 spans 14 amino acids. The V gene's germline CDR1 is LGHNT and CDR2 FRNRAP. J lost 6 bases, V lost 2 bases, and 4 bases had no gene match. CDR3 bases: TGTGCTAGTGGTTTGTACGGGAGGAGCAATGAGCAGTTCTTC. It encodes CASGLYGRSNEQFF.

This clone was seen only a few times. This chain connects TRBV5-8 to TRBJ1-1, with D uncertain. This CDR3 is 12 amino acids long. Germline CDR1 and CDR2: SGHTS and YDEGEE. The V end lost 4 bases, the J end lost 7 bases, and 11 bases lay between the germline ends. CDR3 residues: CASSPIHREAFF. The CDR3 nucleotides read TGTGCCAGCAGCCCTATACACCGTGAAGCTTTCTTT.

In its sample, this clone was seen once. This chain uses TRBV19 with TRBJ2-3; unclear D gene. V shed 0 bases and J shed 3 bases, with 10 bases lying between them. The length of the CDR3 is 15 residues. Germline V gene data show CDR1 as LNHDA and CDR2 as SQIVND (reference sequence). The CDR3 DNA follows: TGTGCCAGTAGTATAGATGGGCTAGAAACAGATACGCAGTATTTT. Its translation is CASSIDGLETDTQYF. Complete variable domain (other parts from reference TRBV19 and TRBJ2-3): DGGITQSPKYLFRKEGQNVTLSCEQNLNHDAMYWYRQDPGQGLRLIYYSQIVNDFQKGDIAEGYSVSREKKESFPLTVTSAQKNPTAFYLCASSIDGLETDTQYFGPGTRLTVL.

The V call is TRBV5-1, the J call TRBJ2-3, with TRBD1 matching over 7 bases. Germline loops: CDR1 SGHRS, CDR2 YFSETQ. Germline trimming cut 1 base from V and 0 bases from J; bases unmatched to any gene: 8. CDR3 length: 17 amino acids. CDR3 amino acids: CASSLSNRGESTDTQYF. The CDR3, as DNA: TGCGCCAGCAGCTTGAGCAACAGGGGAGAAAGCACAGATACGCAGTATTTT.

This clone was observed a single time. The V call is TRBV20-1, the J call TRBJ1-2, with TRBD1 identical over 8 bases. V lost 3 bases, J lost 9 bases, and 3 bases stayed unmatched. This CDR3 region has 11 residues. The germline V gene encodes CDR1 DFQATT and CDR2 SNEGSKA (reference sequence). CDR3 protein: CSARGTGRYTF. CDR3 sequence (DNA): TGCAGTGCTAGGGGGACAGGACGCTACACCTTC.

CDR3 in amino acids: CATQTGGAGTGELFF. The CDR3 region has the DNA TGTGCCACCCAGACAGGGGGCGCTGGCACCGGGGAGCTGTTTTTT. This sequence joins TRBV19 and TRBJ2-2; 10 bases match TRBD1. Germline V lookup: CDR1 LNHDA, CDR2 SQIVND (reference sequence). The CDR3 is 15 residues long. V dropped 10 bases and J dropped 4; count of bases not matched to a gene: 9.

This clone has just one count. This chain links TRBV6-5 with TRBJ2-3; D perhaps matches TRBD2 (5 bases). V lost 0 bases and J lost 6, with 16 bases in between. This CDR3 has 16 amino acids. Germline V gene lookup returns CDR1 MNHEY and CDR2 SVGAGI. The CDR3 DNA reads as TGTGCCAGCAGTTACTCGAGTCGGGGAGTAGGCGATACGCAGTATTTT. Protein sequence: CASSYSSRGVGDTQYF.

The chain carries TRBV19 and TRBJ2-7; tentative D call: TRBD2 (5 bases). The CDR3 totals 16 residues. Germline V CDR1 and CDR2: LNHDA, SQIVND (reference sequence). The V and J ends lost 1 base and 1 base respectively, with 14 bases between them. CDR3 loop: CASSIAATGNSYEQYF. The DNA of the CDR3 is TGTGCCAGTAGTATAGCAGCAACGGGGAATTCCTACGAGCAGTACTTC.

This clone showed up just a few times. Within the sample, other DNA sequences also encode this same CDR3. This chain connects TRBV5-1 to TRBJ2-2; TRBD1 or TRBD2 may be the D gene (5 bases each). Germline lookup yields CDR1 SGHRS and CDR2 YFSETQ. This CDR3 has 15 residues. Trimming shortened V by 0 bases and J by 5 bases, and 11 bases separated the two germline ends. The DNA of the CDR3 is TGCGCCAGCAGCTTGGCAGGGAGAGGGACCGGGGAGCTGTTTTTT. Translating gives CASSLAGRGTGELFF.

This clone was counted a single time. The same CDR3 also results from other DNA sequences found in this sample. The gene calls are TRBV27 and TRBJ2-7, with D possibly matching TRBD2 (6 bases). The CDR3 extends over 13 amino acids. Per the germline V gene, CDR1 is MNHEY and CDR2 is SMNVEV (reference sequence). Trimming removed 3 bases from V and 2 bases from J, with 8 bases in between. The DNA of the CDR3 is TGTGCCAGCAGTTTGCGCGGGACCTACGAGCAGTACTTC. Translating gives CASSLRGTYEQYF.

The chain couples TRBV7-9 to TRBJ2-3; the match to TRBD2 covers 9 bases. Looked up from germline, CDR1 is SEHNR and CDR2 is FQNEAQ (reference sequence). The CDR3 runs to 17 residues. V lost 5 bases to trimming and J lost 0 bases; unmatched junction nucleotides: 9. CDR3 region: CASSLGLATRSTDTQYF. DNA of the CDR3: TGTGCCAGCAGCCTCGGACTAGCGACAAGGAGCACAGATACGCAGTATTTT. The full variable domain, in which reference TRBV7-9 and TRBJ2-3 provide the parts outside the CDR3, is DTGVSQNPRHKITKRGQNVTFRCDPISEHNRLYWYRQTLGQGPEFLTYFQNEAQLEKSRLLSDRFSAERPKGSFSTLEIQRTEQGDSAMYLCASSLGLATRSTDTQYFGPGTRLTVL.

This rearrangement joins TRBV18 to TRBJ1-3; tentative D call: TRBD1 (5 bases). Trimming removed 3 bases at V and 3 bases at J, with 9 bases between. This CDR3 region has 14 residues. The germline CDR1 and CDR2 sequences are KGHSH and LQKENI. The CDR3 sequence is CASSPQGFGNTIYF. In DNA form, the CDR3 reads TGTGCCAGCTCACCGCAGGGATTTGGAAACACCATATATTTT.